This TCR beta chain was captured by sequencing in a study of human thymus T cells. Study-wide findings and caveats: A high degree of thymic repertoire overlap among unrelated individuals was reported in related research. Apparent bias marked the V and J gene usage of thymic and blood repertoires.

Turning to this clone: Its target is unknown.

The ends were cut back, 3 bases at V and 4 bases at J, with 16 bases in the middle. This CDR3 is 16 amino acids long. CDR1 MDHEN and CDR2 SYDVKM come from the germline V gene. The thymus tissue came from resections taken during corrective heart surgery. Some clones are missing from TCRdb's copy, which holds only in-frame ones; the method was immunoSEQ multiplex PCR. Found here are some 130,000 clones, around 94% of them singletons; the top ten hold 0.02% to 0.03%. The source is a boy under three years old with a congenital heart defect but otherwise immunologically healthy. Sequencing was carried out using thymus tissue. The genes are TRBV28 and TRBJ1-3; no firm D call. CDR3 amino acids: CASSFVPTFYGNTIYF. The CDR3 coding sequence is TGTGCCAGCAGTTTTGTCCCGACCTTTTACGGAAACACCATATATTTT.